What follows is one T cell receptor (beta chain) and its context. There is no known antigen for this receptor. Base-call qualities are not available, and no considerably larger clone is one nucleotide away. The sample comes from a study of PD-L1 blockade in urothelial cancer (dated by TCRdb to 2017 to 2019). For the wider study: All patients started therapy around 2014 and received atezolizumab 1,200 mg intravenously every 3 weeks. Blood samples were analyzed at 3 weeks after treatment start (second dose) and at 6 weeks after treatment start. Whole exome sequencing and RNA sequencing of pretreatment tumors were performed alongside TCR sequencing in the same patients. An exploratory multi-omic analysis was conducted of the somatic, immune and clinical correlates of response to PD-L1 blockade with atezolizumab in urothelial cancer. About 85% of the 29 patients were males with bladder-origin urothelial cancer, and about 65% of the roughly 29 reported a prior smoking history. Blood samples gave a median of around 130,000 T cells and some 83,000 unique TCRs, with a median clonality of 0.080. Pretreatment blood TCR-seq was available for about 27 patients, at least one posttreatment blood collection was obtained for 25 or so patients, and tumor TCR-seq was available for 25 or so patients. TCR sequencing covered pretreatment tumor samples and matched, serially collected peripheral blood taken before and after atezolizumab treatment. Nine patients reached durable clinical benefit, while 20 to 25 patients did not. An ECOG performance status of 0 or 1 was recorded for the patients, and 0 to 3 prior chemotherapy regimens had been received by the patients. Durable clinical benefit was defined as a progression-free survival longer than 6 months, and TCR features were additionally tested against progression-free survival and overall survival.

Each PCR received spiked-in synthetic TCR analog templates so that absolute template abundance could be estimated from read counts. The immunoSEQ assay was used to amplify TCRbeta CDR3 regions from genomic DNA with bias-controlled V and J gene primers. Sequencing of rearranged TCRbeta segments was done at approximately 20X coverage. In the authors' own workflow: Clustering was used to correct sequencing errors, and CDR3s were annotated against IMGT to assign V, D and J genes. Downstream analyses used only productive TCRbeta rearrangements and left out out-of-frame or stop-codon sequences. Clonality was calculated as one minus the Shannon entropy normalized by the log of the number of unique productive sequences. Fisher's exact test with Benjamini-Hochberg correction, at a threshold of adjusted p below 0.01, was used to find clones that differed between time points or between blood and tumor. In TCRdb, the immuneACCESS table is reduced to in-frame sequences with V and J assigned. These tables do not hold every clone; where another copy was compared, an unresolved V gene accounts for under half, and the others remain unexplained. V and J calls and clone size are given by that table; D and trimming were obtained from the DNA. This sample lists 95,000 to 130,000 clones; roughly 91% were detected once. The top ten clones comprise around 1.7% of the sample.

The sample's time point label, in plain terms: peripheral blood 6 weeks after treatment start. The cohort comprised around 30 patients with locally advanced or metastatic urothelial carcinoma treated at Memorial Sloan Kettering on a trial protocol. Peripheral blood mononuclear cells were collected pretreatment and during treatment, with between 1 and 8 total time points obtained per patient. The Qiagen DNeasy Blood extraction kit was used to purify genomic DNA from total PBMCs and tumor samples. PBMCs were collected pretreatment and during treatment, and were isolated and stored as previously described. Measured from the cysteine to the phenylalanine, the CDR3 is 16 residues long. The read is trimmed to its CDR3 DNA, 48 bases read in frame from base 1. The germline V gene provides CDR1 KGHSH and CDR2 LQKENI. Germline trimming: 2 bases from V, 8 bases from J; junction bases outside gene matches: 7.

The paper as a whole reports these results and caveats: Because of the small sample size (n ≈ 31) and the many exploratory analyses performed, the results are intended to be regarded as hypothesis-generating. Among patients with durable benefit, tumor-associated TCR clones showed greater expansion in peripheral blood 3 weeks after treatment started (n ≈ 20, p = 0.022). Improved progression-free and overall survival was associated with having pretreatment peripheral blood TCR clonality below the median.

The TCR sequence derives from a man in his sixties with urothelial cancer. The sample here was PBMCs, taken around atezolizumab (anti-PD-L1) treatment. Recombination linked TRBV18 to TRBJ2-1, and 12 bases in between align with TRBD1. The DNA sequence is as follows: TGTGCCAGCTCACCAGGCGGGACAGGGGGCTCGGATGAGCAGTTCTTC. Its protein is CASSPGGTGGSDEQFF.